The following is a TCR beta chain sequence with its context. This CDR3 is built from 16 residues. Trimming cost V 5 bases and J 1 base; bases outside gene matches: 7. Germline CDR1 is PRHDT and CDR2 is FYEKMQ (reference sequence). cDNA reverse transcribed from extracted RNA served as the sequencing template. Profiling relied on immunoSEQ multiplex PCR, and the TCRdb table lists in-frame clones only, not all of them. Counted here are around 190,000 clones, 64% occurring once; the ten biggest clones make up 4% to 5%. Treatment described: oral pan-JAK inhibitor, 5-10 mg twice daily. The sample belongs to a study of CD8+ T cells in alopecia areata.

This specimen was CD4+ T cells sorted from blood, taken at week 4, from a patient treated with tofacitinib. This rearrangement joins TRBV13 to TRBJ2-3, with 9 positions matching TRBD2. The TCR comes from a human donor with alopecia areata. The CDR3 coding sequence is TGTGCCAGCAGCCGCATAGCGGGGGCCCGCACAGATACGCAGTATTTT. Its protein product is CASSRIAGARTDTQYF.